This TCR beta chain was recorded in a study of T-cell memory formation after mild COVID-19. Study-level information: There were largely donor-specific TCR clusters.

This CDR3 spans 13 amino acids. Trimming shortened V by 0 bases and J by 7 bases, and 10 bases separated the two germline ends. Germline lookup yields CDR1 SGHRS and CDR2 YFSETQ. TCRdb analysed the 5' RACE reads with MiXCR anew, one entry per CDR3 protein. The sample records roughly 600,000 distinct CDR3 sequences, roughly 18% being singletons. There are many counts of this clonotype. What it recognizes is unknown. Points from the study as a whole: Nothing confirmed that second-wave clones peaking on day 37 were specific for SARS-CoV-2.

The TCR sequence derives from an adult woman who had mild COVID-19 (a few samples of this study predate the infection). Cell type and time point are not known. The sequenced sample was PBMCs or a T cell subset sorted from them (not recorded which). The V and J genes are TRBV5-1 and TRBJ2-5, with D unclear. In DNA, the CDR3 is TGCGCCAGCAGCTTGGCAGACGCGTGGACCCAGTACTTC. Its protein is CASSLADAWTQYF. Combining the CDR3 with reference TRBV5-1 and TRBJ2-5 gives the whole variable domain KAGVTQTPRYLIKTRGQQVTLSCSPISGHRSVSWYQQTPGQGLQFLFEYFSETQRNKGNFPGRFSGRQFSNSRSEMNVSTLELGDSALYLCASSLADAWTQYFGPGTRLLVL.